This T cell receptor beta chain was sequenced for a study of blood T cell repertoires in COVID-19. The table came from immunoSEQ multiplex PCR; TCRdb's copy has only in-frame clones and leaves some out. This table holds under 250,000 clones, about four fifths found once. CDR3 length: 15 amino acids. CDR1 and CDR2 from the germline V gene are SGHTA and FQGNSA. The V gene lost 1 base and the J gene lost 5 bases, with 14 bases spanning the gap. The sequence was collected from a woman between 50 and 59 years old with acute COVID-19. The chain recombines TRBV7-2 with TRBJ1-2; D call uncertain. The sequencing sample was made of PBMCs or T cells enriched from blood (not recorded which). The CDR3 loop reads CASSLGQASNYGYTF. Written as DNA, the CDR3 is TGTGCCAGCAGCTTAGGGCAGGCCTCAAATTATGGCTACACCTTC.